This T cell receptor beta chain derives from a study of cytomegalovirus exposure and HLA in healthy donors (dated by TCRdb to the late 2010s). For the study in its entirety: According to an earlier analysis of 587 of the donors, 150 million to 200 million T cells yielded 100 million or so unique TCR beta sequences and roughly 280 Gb of sequence data. In addition to the first cohort of 666 subjects, a separate validation cohort of around 110 different subjects was used. The study used immunosequencing to profile the T cell repertoires of hundreds of subjects and linked those repertoires to cytomegalovirus serostatus. The study combined high-throughput TCR immunosequencing, statistical association of individual TCRs with disease status, and machine learning to predict cytomegalovirus infection status. The study aimed to test whether signatures of past pathogen exposure could be identified by cataloging public T cell receptors. A later genetic analysis used genome-wide SNP genotypes for about 65% of the roughly 700 donors, treating that subset as a discovery cohort. Of the 350 to 400 genotyped donors, approximately 83% fell in the genetic ancestry cluster associated with self-reported Caucasian donors. To decide whether each TCR beta V gene segment behaved as functional or pseudogenic, an earlier analysis of approximately 590 of the donors relied on high-throughput TCR beta sequencing. Typing coverage varied by locus: about 629-630 donors for A, B, C, DRB1 and DQB1; 500 to 550 for DQA1; approximately 570 for DPA1; approximately 470 for DPB1. Five DR-DQ haplotypes were treated as single units for association and clustering because of strong linkage in the cohort. An early release that covered fewer than 800 HLA-typed donors contained 250 to 350 gigabases of sequencing data and 70 million to 100 million unique TCR sequences. Donor age, sex, ethnicity and CMV serostatus were collected together with the repertoire data. All discovery cohort repertoires had been generated using a single sequencing platform. Both class I and class II loci were covered by HLA typing, at four-digit resolution. Rather than using new phenotypic data, the later analysis identified candidate immune exposures from TCR beta sequences and from how often those sequences occurred across donors. In a later analysis, previously published TCR beta repertoires from 550 to 750 donors were re-analyzed and high-resolution HLA genotyping was added so that TCR occurrence patterns could be studied. Across 300 to 400 genotyped donors of the cohort, an average of about 240,000 unique TCR beta nucleotide sequences per donor were sequenced, and 15% to 20% of those sequences were non-productive.

Library prep was done by the immunoSEQ multiplex PCR assay. For the multiplex PCR, a mixture combining 60 forward primers for TCR Vbeta segments and 13 reverse primers for TCR Jbeta segments was used. The CDR3 region of rearranged TCR beta genes was amplified from genomic DNA with a multiplex PCR assay. Amplified TCR beta libraries were sequenced as 87-base-pair reads on the Illumina HiSeq System. In the authors' own workflow: In a later analysis, some 80 million unique TCR beta chains were counted across the roughly 700 repertoires, and about 9.9 million of these chains were shared by at least two donors. To remove PCR and sequencing errors, raw reads were error-corrected and collapsed into unique sequences using a nearest-neighbor algorithm that merged closely related sequences. To assign V, D and J gene segments, CDR3 sequences were aligned to IMGT reference sequences. For a sequence to be retained, a match of at least six nucleotides to both a V gene segment and a J gene segment was required. Rearrangements were classified as productive when the CDR3 lacked stop codons and remained in frame with V and J, and all other rearrangements were classified as non-productive. Following IMGT convention, CDR3 was defined as the stretch from the second conserved V-encoded cysteine up to the conserved J-encoded phenylalanine. In an earlier analysis of roughly 580 of the donors, sequences lacking an unambiguous match to a single V gene segment were excluded. In an earlier analysis of 450 to 700 of the donors, V segments were called functional above 56.7% productive rearrangements and were called segregating when the between-donor standard deviation exceeded 5%. A statistical classification framework was developed to diagnose cytomegalovirus status using the catalog of TCR beta chain sequences. V and J gene assignment, in a later analysis, came from comparing TCR nucleotide sequences with IMGT/GENE-DB human TR gene sequences. Using the TCRdist pipeline, a later analysis assigned CDR3 sequences along with most-parsimonious VDJ recombination scenarios. A later analysis defined each TCR beta chain by its CDR3 amino acid sequence plus V-gene family, and excluded reads lacking a unique V-gene family. In a later analysis, several hundred highly shared, low-generation-probability nucleotide sequences were removed to address suspected cross-contamination and a sequencing artifact. In a later analysis, a clonal expansion index was calculated for each public chain from normalized within-repertoire ranks of inferred template counts. A later analysis computed generation probabilities with a VDJ recombination model fitted to out-of-frame rearrangements, and checked the results against IGoR. In a later analysis, hypergeometric tests were used to score TCR-TCR, TCR-HLA and TCR-CMV co-occurrence, with a repertoire-size bias correction applied to TCR pairs. In a later analysis, false discovery rates were estimated by permuting HLA or CMV assignments 20 times. A later analysis grouped co-occurring TCRs with DBSCAN, adding TCRdist sequence similarity when clustering within HLA-allele-positive subsets. For co-occurrence clustering, repertoires with fewer than 30,000 or more than 120,000 public chains were excluded, along with roughly 5 repertoires with anomalous nucleotide sharing. TCRdb re-hosts the immuneACCESS table, in-frame sequences only. Its copies lack some clones; in the studies checked, an unresolved V gene accounts for under half of them, and the cause for the rest is not known. The V and J calls and the clone size are those of that table, but D and trimming were determined from the DNA. Recorded for this sample are approximately 140,000 clones; 55% to 75% of them occurred a single time. Roughly 6.8% of the sample comes from the top ten.

Turning to this clone: The clone's antigen remains unknown. No per-base quality is available; no much larger clone lies one base away.

The cohort was made up of approximately 670 healthy bone marrow donors. All cohort members were sampled while nominally healthy, although unrecorded immune exposures were likely present. The donor was CMV seropositive and was included in the group of 250 to 300 seropositive cohort members. A peripheral blood sample was provided by each donor, and peripheral blood mononuclear cells were used for TCR beta sequencing. Genomic DNA extraction from the blood cell samples was performed with the Qiagen DNeasy Blood Extraction Kit. Study-level results and caveats: Most TCR sequences were observed very rarely across donors, whereas some public TCRs were present in many individuals. Specific HLA alleles were associated with over 15,000 TCR beta sequences at a false discovery rate of 0.05 in a later analysis. Broadly in line with IMGT annotations, most TCR beta V segments showed up in productive rearrangements about 87% or about 30% of the time in an earlier analysis of around 600 of the donors. In a later analysis, most CMV-associated TCR beta chains were found to appear HLA-restricted, with HLA associations seemingly driven largely by CMV exposure. A later analysis found that TCR association rates varied across HLA loci, with DRB1 alleles showing the most associated TCRs and HLA-C alleles the fewest. In a later analysis, HLA-associated TCR beta chains were found to be more clonally expanded and to have lower generation probabilities than equally common non-associated chains. Compared with the roughly 670-donor mean, donors in an Asian-associated ancestry cluster had fewer N-insertions in productive TCRs, according to a later genetic analysis. According to the authors, the approach could potentially be generalized to other disease states and immunological phenotypes. A later analysis reported that several top co-occurrence clusters appeared linked to parvovirus B19, influenza, CMV and Epstein-Barr virus. This cohort had only TCR beta chains sequenced, and the lack of alpha or paired-chain data limited which features could be detected. A cluster of highly shared sequence variants was judged likely to represent a technical artifact of the sequencing pipeline. A further reported finding was that TCR beta sequences accurately predicted the HLA-A and HLA-B alleles for most subjects in the first cohort. A total of fewer than 200 TCR beta chains were listed by the study as associated with cytomegalovirus. Assigning TCR associations to individual alleles was difficult when HLA alleles, especially DR and DQ, strongly co-occurred. A few of the identified cytomegalovirus-associated TCR beta chains were confirmed in vitro to be specific for cytomegalovirus antigens. For the cohort, immune exposure information was limited to CMV serostatus. Linkage disequilibrium might explain the correlated functional status among segregating V segments, but an unknown experimental factor could not be ruled out. A later genetic analysis associated a missense DCLRE1C variant with V-gene and J-gene trimming of TCR beta chains, and an independent cohort replicated the association. Because counts were too low, seventeen rarely observed V segments, including chromosome 9 orphons, were left out of the earlier analysis of over 550 of the donors. Presence/absence analyses assumed roughly uniform sequencing depth across donors, an assumption that may not hold. Because some donors lacked HLA typing at each locus, the association tests relied only on the typed subset. In both the original and validation cohorts, the classifier was reported to diagnose cytomegalovirus status with high specificity and sensitivity.

Material for sequencing was PBMCs. The origin of this receptor is a woman aged 55-75 years in good health and CMV-seropositive.

DNA sequence: TGTGCCAGCAGCCCTATACAGCGGGGCCCCAATGAGCAGTTCTTC. It translates to CASSPIQRGPNEQFF. This chain is built from TRBV11-3 and TRBJ2-1, with TRBD2 identical over 7 junction bases. Taken from cysteine to phenylalanine, the CDR3 has 15 residues. The sequence is cut down to CDR3 DNA, 45 bases in frame from base 1. As encoded in the germline V gene, CDR1 is SGHNT while CDR2 is YENEEA. For this chain, trimming is 5 bases at the V end and 6 bases at the J end, and the number of junction bases without a gene match is 10.